Listed below are T cell receptor beta chains from one sample, sequenced in a study of blood T cell repertoires in COVID-19. Generated by immunoSEQ multiplex PCR, the TCRdb table keeps only in-frame clones and is missing some. Found here are around 40,000 clones, 79% of them singletons; the top ten hold more than 20%. The specimen was peripheral blood. The receptors shown here come from a man between 65 and 85 years old with acute or convalescent COVID-19. CDR3s include the opening cysteine and the closing phenylalanine or tryptophan. D genes are given only for firm matches. A clone size is listed for some rows: how often the clone was seen (once, few, many), or a class if it is expanded.

TRBJ2-7	NA	TRBV7-2	NA	TGTGCCAGCAGCAGCTCGATCTACGAGCAGTACTTC	CASSSSIYEQYF
TRBJ1-1	TRBD1	TRBV18	NA	TGTGCCAGCTCCCGGACAGGGGGCGCTGACACTGAAGCTTTCTTT	CASSRTGGADTEAFF
TRBJ2-7	NA	TRBV4-3	NA	TGCGCCAGCAGCCAAGGGCAGGCCAGCTCCTACGAGCAGTACTTC	CASSQGQASSYEQYF
TRBJ1-3	NA	TRBV5-8	NA	TGTGCCAGCAGCTTAGACAGGCTCCTACCCTCTGGAAACACCATATATTTT	CASSLDRLLPSGNTIYF
TRBJ1-5	NA	TRBV4-1	NA	TGCGCCAGCAGCCAAGAATCTGCCGTGGCGGGAAATCAGCCCCAGCATTTT	CASSQESAVAGNQPQHF
TRBJ1-2	NA	TRBV29-1	NA	TGCAGCGGGGGGAAAGGGGATGGCTACACCTTC	CSGGKGDGYTF
TRBJ2-7	TRBD1	TRBV7-9	once	TGTGCCAGCAGCCAGACAGGGCCCACGCAGTACTTC	CASSQTGPTQYF
TRBJ1-2	NA	TRBV29-1	few	TGCAGCGTACAACAGGGTATAAACTATGGCTACACCTTC	CSVQQGINYGYTF
TRBJ2-1	NA	TRBV6-5	NA	TGTGCCAGCAGTTACTCGGGGCGGGGTTTAGCTGAGCAGTTCTTC	CASSYSGRGLAEQFF
TRBJ2-2	TRBD2	TRBV6-6	NA	TGTGCCAGCAGAGGACTAGCGGGAGTACACACCGGGGAGCTGTTTTTT	CASRGLAGVHTGELFF
TRBJ2-2	TRBD2	TRBV7-3	NA	TGTGCCAGCAGCTTAATTGGGACTAGCGGGGGCGGCGGGGAGCTGTTTTTT	CASSLIGTSGGGGELFF
TRBJ1-5	TRBD1	TRBV4-2	many	TGTGCCAGCAGCCCGACAGGGGGCTCGGGGCCCCAGCATTTT	CASSPTGGSGPQHF
TRBJ2-2	NA	TRBV6-5	once	TGTGCCAGCAGTTACTCGAGACAGTACACCGGGGAGCTGTTTTTT	CASSYSRQYTGELFF
TRBJ1-4	TRBD1	TRBV7-9	once	TGTGCCAGCAGCTTACTGACAGGGGCTAATGAAAAACTGTTTTTT	CASSLLTGANEKLFF
TRBJ2-1	NA	TRBV6-5	NA	TGTGCCAGCAGTTACCTACGGGACAATGAGCAGTTCTTC	CASSYLRDNEQFF
TRBJ1-1	NA	TRBV10-3	NA	TGTGCCATCAGTGGGTGGAGGAACACTGAAGCTTTCTTT	CAISGWRNTEAFF
TRBJ1-2	NA	TRBV5-1	NA	TGCGCCAGCAGCTTGGACAGGGAACTATACGGCTACACCTTC	CASSLDRELYGYTF
TRBJ2-3	TRBD2	TRBV5-1	NA	TGCGCCAGCAGCCCCGGGACTAGCGGGAATACAGATACGCAGTATTTT	CASSPGTSGNTDTQYF
TRBJ2-3	NA	TRBV7-2	NA	TGTGCCAGCAGCTTAGCGGGTAGCGCAGATACGCAGTATTTT	CASSLAGSADTQYF
TRBJ2-2	NA	TRBV28	NA	TGTGCCAGCAGGGGGGCTACAACTTCCACCGGGGAGCTGTTTTTT	CASRGATTSTGELFF
TRBJ2-3	TRBD2	TRBV7-3	once	TGTGCCAGCAGCCCCGGGACTAGGGGCGATACGCAGTATTTT	CASSPGTRGDTQYF
TRBJ1-6	NA	TRBV28	NA	TGTGCCAGCAGTTTGTTGCAGGGTGATAATTCACCCCTCCACTTT	CASSLLQGDNSPLHF
TRBJ2-1	NA	TRBV11-2	NA	TGTGCCAGCAGCTTAATAGGGACTTCCTACAATGAGCAGTTCTTC	CASSLIGTSYNEQFF
TRBJ1-2	TRBD1	TRBV27	NA	TGTGCCAGCAGTCCCCGACAGGGACGCCACACCTTC	CASSPRQGRHTF
TRBJ2-5	TRBD2	TRBV7-2	NA	TGTGCCAGCACTGTAGCGGGAGGGGGAGGGACCCAGTACTTC	CASTVAGGGGTQYF
TRBJ2-1	TRBD2	TRBV11-2	once	TGTGCCAGCAGCCCGACTAGCGGGAGTAGTGAGCAGTTCTTC	CASSPTSGSSEQFF
TRBJ1-4	NA	TRBV18	NA	TGTGCCAGCTCACCCCGGGGTAATGAAAAACTGTTTTTT	CASSPRGNEKLFF
TRBJ2-4	NA	TRBV11-3	NA	TGTGCCAGCAGCAGCCGGGACATGGGCATTCAGTACTTC	CASSSRDMGIQYF
TRBJ2-1	TRBD2	TRBV29-1	NA	TGCAGCGTTCGTAGCGGGAGGTACAATGAGCAGTTCTTC	CSVRSGRYNEQFF
TRBJ2-1	NA	TRBV19	once	TGTGCCAGTAGCCGAGGGGGGGATGAGCAGTTCTTC	CASSRGGDEQFF
TRBJ2-5	TRBD2	TRBV4-1	NA	TGCGCCAGCAGCCAAGGTGGGACTAGCGTAAAAGAGACCCAGTACTTC	CASSQGGTSVKETQYF
TRBJ2-7	NA	TRBV7-9	NA	TGTGCCAGCAGCCAAACGAACGACGGGGCCTACGAGCAGTACTTC	CASSQTNDGAYEQYF
TRBJ2-7	TRBD1	TRBV15	NA	TGTGCCACCAGCAGCCACAGGGGGCTCTACGAGCAGTACTTC	CATSSHRGLYEQYF
TRBJ2-1	NA	TRBV7-9	NA	TGTGCCAGCAACTTGGGAAGTACTAGCTCCCATGAGCAGTTCTTC	CASNLGSTSSHEQFF
TRBJ1-1	NA	TRBV2	NA	TGTGCCAGCCTCAGGGGCGTCCTGAACACTGAAGCTTTCTTT	CASLRGVLNTEAFF
TRBJ1-6	NA	TRBV12-3/TRBV12-4	NA	TGTGCCAGCAGCCGCCAGAATTCACCCCTCCACTTT	CASSRQNSPLHF
TRBJ1-4	NA	TRBV6-1	NA	TGTGCCAGCAGTGAAGAACAGGGTCTGAGGGAAAAACTGTTTTTT	CASSEEQGLREKLFF
TRBJ1-1	NA	TRBV2	NA	TGTGCCAGCACCGGAGGCAGAGAAAGTGAAGCTTTCTTT	CASTGGRESEAFF
TRBJ1-4	NA	TRBV6-5	NA	TGTGCCAGCAGCTCAAGGCCGGGGTATAATGAAAAACTGTTTTTT	CASSSRPGYNEKLFF
TRBJ2-3	NA	TRBV7-9	once	TGTGCCAGCAGCCCAGTGCGGGATACGCAGTATTTT	CASSPVRDTQYF
TRBJ2-3	NA	TRBV5-4	few	TGTGCCAGCAGCAAAGCCCAGCGGCCCACAGATACGCAGTATTTT	CASSKAQRPTDTQYF
TRBJ1-6	TRBD1	TRBV4-3	NA	TGCGCCAGCAGTCCCGGGACAGCCAATTCACCCCTCCACTTT	CASSPGTANSPLHF
TRBJ1-4	NA	TRBV4-1	NA	TGCGCCAGCAGTCTGGGCGGGGGAGGGGATGAAAAACTGTTTTTT	CASSLGGGGDEKLFF
TRBJ1-4	TRBD1	TRBV9	once	TGTGCCAGCAGCCCCGGGGACAGATTTAATGAAAAACTGTTTTTT	CASSPGDRFNEKLFF
TRBJ2-1	TRBD2	TRBV7-2	NA	TGTGCCAGCATCTTGGGGCTAGCGGCTAACAATGAGCAGTTCTTC	CASILGLAANNEQFF
TRBJ1-3	NA	TRBV10-3	NA	TGTGCCATCAGTGAGAACAGCTACTCTGGAAACACCATATATTTT	CAISENSYSGNTIYF
TRBJ1-5	NA	TRBV7-3	NA	TGTGCCAGCCCGGGACACCATAGCAATCAGCCCCAGCATTTT	CASPGHHSNQPQHF
TRBJ2-2	NA	TRBV5-6	NA	TGTGCCAGCAGCTTGGCTGTAGTTGAGAACACCGGGGAGCTGTTTTTT	CASSLAVVENTGELFF
TRBJ2-3	NA	TRBV5-4	NA	TGTGCCAGCAGCTACATCGGGAAAGATACGCAGTATTTT	CASSYIGKDTQYF
TRBJ2-1	TRBD2	TRBV6-5	NA	TGTGCCAGCAAGATGGCGGGAGGCTCCTACAATGAGCAGTTCTTC	CASKMAGGSYNEQFF
TRBJ2-3	TRBD2	TRBV7-3	NA	TGTGCCAGCAGCCCCCTGGGTAGCGGGACCACAGATACGCAGTATTTT	CASSPLGSGTTDTQYF
TRBJ2-7	TRBD1	TRBV5-4	NA	TGTGCCAGCAGTTTTGGACAGGGGGCGGGTGAGCAGTACTTC	CASSFGQGAGEQYF